The rows below give T cell receptor beta chains drawn from one sample of a study of PD-1 blockade in classical Hodgkin lymphoma. Only in-frame clones appear in the TCRdb table, and some are missing; sequencing was by immunoSEQ multiplex PCR. There are tens of thousands of clones in the sample; 80% occur only once, and about a sixth lies in the top ten. The source was peripheral blood mononuclear cells (PBMCs), collected before the second cycle of nivolumab. These TCRs come from a human donor with classical Hodgkin lymphoma. Both conserved end residues are trimmed from each CDR3. Fields, in order: V gene, CDR3 length, CDR3 protein.

>TRBV7-2|14
ASSPILAGTDNEQF
>TRBV10-3|12
AISSRNSTDTQY
>TRBV27|11
ASSLRWGSTIY
>TRBV19|12
ASSIRGQFNGYT
>TRBV7-2|13
ASSTGQAESYGYT
>TRBV10-3|15
ASSGTSGESSYNEQF
>TRBV19|13
ASSIAGWSAGELF
>TRBV7-2|12
ASSLRLAGDTQY
>TRBV11-2|14
ASSHSTGVRPETQY
>TRBV18|14
ASSPPLLAGTNEQF
>TRBV19|12
ASRGGVSGDTQY
>TRBV6-1|9
ASSLLYEQY
>TRBV21-1|13
ASGRAGGFTDTQY
>TRBV6-6|13
ASSYPGTGVYEQY
>TRBV6-5|14
ASSYSTTAPGNTIY
>TRBV7-9|10
AGLTDYNEQF
>TRBV28|12
ASSLWAVPGEQF
>TRBV10-3|11
AISESKGTTQY
>TRBV21-1|14
ASSKVYGHGTDTQY
>TRBV19|12
ASSITQGSYEQY
>TRBV11-1|11
ASSWDGNTEAF
>TRBV30|13
AWKMSGGLNTEAF
>TRBV2|10
ASRGTAYEQY
>TRBV28|14
ASSLWGTGLTGELF
>TRBV28|10
ATTSGTAEQY